This TCR beta chain is drawn from a study of beta chain features in type 1 diabetes. Every isolated RNA sample was fully reverse transcribed, so sequencing captured expressed TCRB transcripts. This table comes from immunoSEQ multiplex PCR, and its TCRdb copy is limited to in-frame clones, with some not included. The data contain 620,000 or so clones, about 16% of them seen just once; the ten biggest clones take up 0.093%. To note about this clone: Its specificity is unknown.

General study results and limits: Across all four CD4+ subsets, people with type 1 diabetes showed modestly shorter TCRB CDR3s.

Per the germline V gene, CDR1 is SGDLS and CDR2 is YYNGEE. Between the trimmed V and J ends, which lost 6 bases and 0 bases, there was a span of 12 bases. This CDR3 is 14 amino acids long. Input material: naive CD4+ T cells from blood. The source is a man aged 18-30 years in good health. The rearrangement uses TRBV9 and TRBJ1-2; possibly TRBD1 for D (6 bases). CDR3 in amino acids: CASTAPGANYGYTF. CDR3 nucleotide sequence: TGTGCCAGCACGGCCCCAGGGGCTAACTATGGCTACACCTTC. The full variable domain, completed using reference TRBV9 and TRBJ1-2, is DSGVTQTPKHLITATGQRVTLRCSPRSGDLSVYWYQQSLDQGLQFLIQYYNGEERAKGNILERFSAQQFPDLHSELNLSSLELGDSALYFCASTAPGANYGYTFGSGTRLTVV.